The following is a TCR beta chain sequence with its context. The data originate from a study of blood T cell repertoires in COVID-19. The V end was cut by 4 bases, the J end by 2 bases, with 18 bases between. Germline V CDR1 and CDR2: LNHDA, SQIVND (reference sequence). The CDR3 is 17 residues long. Method: immunoSEQ multiplex PCR; TCRdb's copy keeps in-frame clones and lacks some. The sample includes 130,000 to 150,000 clones, over 70% seen only once; the top ten take roughly 2%. The TCR originated in a woman aged 55-75 years with acute or convalescent COVID-19. Material for sequencing was peripheral blood. This chain uses TRBV19 with TRBJ1-5; D possibly corresponds to TRBD1 (6 bases). CDR3 loop: CASSKSPTGWGNQPQHF. CDR3 in DNA: TGTGCCAGTAGTAAAAGCCCGACAGGCTGGGGCAATCAGCCCCAGCATTTT.